This T cell receptor (beta chain) was captured in a study of T cells in Graves' hyperthyroidism and ophthalmopathy. Used for diagnoses were clinical symptoms, serum thyroxine and TRAb, thyroid ultrasound and orbital computed tomography. A roughly 9.3 ml volume of fresh peripheral blood provided the PBMCs. Template material for amplifying TCR beta CDR3 regions consisted of RNA transcripts. When the TCR CDR3 underwent first-round RT-PCR, the HTBI primer set was used. One entry per CDR3 protein, called by TCRdb with MiXCR from the multiplex PCR reads. The table records 750,000 to 900,000 distinct CDR3 sequences, over 35% of them present only once. This clonotype was recorded at least ten times. What was sequenced was blood. The clonotype originates from a man between 18 and 29 years old with Graves' hyperthyroidism.

CDR3 residues: CASSPGTSHGYTF. The DNA for the CDR3 is TGTGCCAGCAGTCCCGGGACATCCCATGGCTACACCTTC. The V call is TRBV7-3, the J call TRBJ1-2, with D possibly TRBD1 on 6 matching bases. CDR3 length: 13 residues. V lost 6 bases to trimming and J lost 6 bases, with 14 bases between them. Germline CDR1 and CDR2: SGHTA and FQGTGA.